This TCR beta chain appears in the sequencing data of a study of molecular identifiers for immune sequencing clone quantification. Germline loops: CDR1 SGHTA, CDR2 FQGNSA. The CDR3 sequence is 16 residues long. V lost 5 bases to trimming and J lost 6 bases; unmatched junction nucleotides: 12. This clonotype was counted at least ten times. Via MiXCR, TCRdb re-called the PCR reads, giving one row per CDR3 protein. The table includes about half a million distinct CDR3 sequences, over 20% detected once. Material: naive CD8+ T cells from blood, with Jurkat cell RNA spiked in. Subset here: FACS-sorted CD8+CD4-CCR7+CD45RA+ naive T cells. The receptor was derived from a human donor in good health. Some libraries in this study had Jurkat cell RNA spiked in. V is TRBV7-2 and J is TRBJ1-5; 8 bases agree with TRBD1. The CDR3 DNA is TGTGCCAGCAGCCCGGAGGGTTCAGGGGGCGGTCAGCCCCAGCATTTT. Protein: CASSPEGSGGGQPQHF.